These 25 T cell receptor beta chains were sequenced from one sample in a study of technical replicates of blood from four donors. Only in-frame clones appear in the TCRdb table, and some are missing; sequencing was by immunoSEQ multiplex PCR. Of fewer than 90,000 clones in the sample, roughly 93% are singletons; the top ten hold approximately 0.42%. What was sequenced was T cells isolated from PBMCs. These receptor sequences come from a human donor in good health.

The sample holds one count of this clone. CDR3 protein: CASSISTYGQTQYF. The CDR3 nucleotides read TGTGCCAGTAGTATCTCCACCTATGGGCAAACGCAGTATTTT. The genes are TRBV19 and TRBJ2-3, with D unresolved. The germline gives CDR1 LNHDA, CDR2 SQIVND (reference sequence). The CDR3 runs to 14 residues. V shed 3 bases and J shed 9 bases, with 16 bases lying between them.

The rearrangement joins TRBV5-6 to TRBJ2-1; possible D gene TRBD2, 6 bases. V was shortened by 5 bases and J by 10 bases, with 10 bases between the two germline ends. Per germline, CDR1 SGHDT and CDR2 YYEEEE. The CDR3 sequence is 11 residues long. The CDR3 coding sequence is TGTGCCAGCAGTCTACTAGCCGAGCAGTTCTTC. Translating it yields CASSLLAEQFF.

The chain couples TRBV4-1 to TRBJ2-1; 11 bases align to TRBD2. CDR3 length equals 19 residues. V lost 0 bases to trimming and J lost 2 bases; unmatched junction nucleotides: 9. Germline V gene sequence: CDR1 MGHRA, CDR2 YSYEKL. CDR3 bases: TGCGCCAGCAGCCAAGAAGGCCTAGCGGGAGGCGAAGCCTACAATGAGCAGTTCTTC. It is translated as CASSQEGLAGGEAYNEQFF.

The chain has TRBV23-1 and TRBJ2-7, with 8 bases identical to TRBD1. TRBV23-1 falls under the ORF class, with uncertain function. V lost 2 bases, J lost 1 base, and 4 bases stayed unmatched. The CDR3 contains 15 residues. This chain's CDR3 is CASSQDRGSSYEQYF. The CDR3 nucleotides read TGCGCCAGCAGTCAAGACAGGGGAAGTTCCTACGAGCAGTACTTC.

The gene calls are TRBV10-3 and TRBJ2-3, with D possibly being TRBD2 (6 bases). V lost 4 bases and J lost 1, with 9 bases in between. CDR3 size: 14 residues. Germline CDR1 and CDR2: ENHRY and SYGVKD. The CDR3 sequence is CAISVERGTDTQYF. In DNA, the CDR3 is TGTGCCATCAGTGTTGAGCGGGGCACAGATACGCAGTATTTT.

The CDR3 is CASSLGVEYYGYTF. CDR3 DNA sequence: TGTGCCAGCAGTCTGGGAGTGGAGTACTATGGCTACACCTTC. V gene TRBV9 combines with J gene TRBJ1-2; unclear D gene. The germline V gene has CDR1 SGDLS and CDR2 YYNGEE. Trimming removed 5 bases from V and 3 bases from J, with 14 bases in between. CDR3 size: 14 residues.

The rearrangement links TRBV29-1 to TRBJ2-1, with 10 bases aligning to TRBD2. J lost 7 bases, V lost 0 bases, and 9 bases had no gene match. CDR3 length: 16 residues. Germline CDR1 reads SQVTM; CDR2 reads ANQGSEA. CDR3 loop: CSVEDPASGSFNEQFF. In nucleotides, the CDR3 is TGCAGCGTTGAAGATCCTGCTAGCGGGAGTTTTAATGAGCAGTTCTTC.

The chain combines TRBV9 with TRBJ1-4; 9 bases agree with TRBD1. Looked up from germline, CDR1 is SGDLS and CDR2 is YYNGEE. V gave up 4 bases and J gave up 0 bases; unmatched junction bases: 4. CDR3 length: 16 amino acids. The CDR3 region has the DNA TGTGCCAGCAGCTCAGGACAGGGGACAACTAATGAAAAACTGTTTTTT. Translation gives CASSSGQGTTNEKLFF.

The gene calls are TRBV4-2 and TRBJ1-6; TRBD1 might be the D (6 bases). CDR3 length equals 14 residues. Trimming shortened V by 4 bases and J by 7 bases, and 11 bases separated the two germline ends. CDR1 is LGHNA, CDR2 YNFKEQ, per germline. The CDR3 DNA reads as TGTGCCAGCAGCCCAGGACAGACAAATTCACCCCTCCACTTT. Its translation is CASSPGQTNSPLHF.

This clone was seen just once. This chain connects TRBV2 to TRBJ2-3; no firm D call. CDR1 is SNHLY, CDR2 FYNNEI, per germline. Trimming left V 7 bases short and J 1 base short, with 15 bases between. CDR3 size: 15 residues. The CDR3 DNA is TGTGCCAGCAACGTAGAACGGGTGGGCACAGATACGCAGTATTTT. Translated: CASNVERVGTDTQYF.

The chain recombines TRBV7-2 with TRBJ1-4; 7 bases fit TRBD1. The CDR3 spans 14 residues. The V and J ends lost 5 bases and 8 bases, in that order; junction bases with no gene match: 8. Germline V CDR1 and CDR2: SGHTA, FQGNSA. The CDR3 DNA sequence: TGTGCCAGCAGCCCCGACAGGGTTTGGGAAAAACTGTTTTTT. Translated: CASSPDRVWEKLFF.

The rearrangement links TRBV18 to TRBJ2-7, with 11 bases lining up with TRBD2. This CDR3 comprises 16 residues. CDR1 and CDR2 from the germline V gene are KGHSH and LQKENI. The ends lost 2 bases at V and 6 bases at J; junction bases unmatched: 9. The CDR3 sequence is CASSPGLAGGSLEQYF. DNA for the CDR3: TGTGCCAGCTCACCAGGGCTAGCGGGAGGATCTCTCGAGCAGTACTTC.

The J gene is TRBJ1-3, the V gene TRBV9, with D uncertain. Germline CDR1 and CDR2: SGDLS and YYNGEE. This CDR3 is 17 amino acids long. The V end lost 0 bases, the J end lost 0 bases, and 13 bases lay between the germline ends. CDR3 in amino acids: CASSVVATAASGNTIYF. The DNA of the CDR3 is TGTGCCAGCAGCGTAGTGGCAACAGCCGCCTCTGGAAACACCATATATTTT.

V is TRBV5-1 and J is TRBJ2-2; D is perhaps TRBD2 (5 bases). The CDR3 covers 16 residues. The V gene lost 0 bases and the J gene lost 4 bases, with 13 bases spanning the gap. The germline V gene has CDR1 SGHRS and CDR2 YFSETQ. CDR3: CASSLAPGSGTGELFF. For the CDR3, the DNA is TGCGCCAGCAGCTTGGCCCCGGGGTCGGGCACCGGGGAGCTGTTTTTT.

V and J are TRBV6-5 and TRBJ2-5; 10 bases are a match to TRBD2. Germline lookup yields CDR1 MNHEY and CDR2 SVGAGI. J gave up 5 bases and V 6 bases, and 6 bases lay outside the gene matches. The CDR3 has 14 residues. The DNA of the CDR3 is TGTGCCAGCAGGCTAGCGGGAGCGGGGGAGACCCAGTACTTC. Translation gives CASRLAGAGETQYF.

This chain joins TRBV6-6 and TRBJ2-3; 10 bases line up with TRBD2. Per germline, CDR1 MNHNY and CDR2 SVGAGI (reference sequence). The CDR3 consists of 15 residues. The V segment lost 4 bases and the J segment 7 bases; nucleotides outside the gene matches: 8. CDR3 DNA sequence: TGTGCCAGCAGTTCGACCGGGACTAGCGTAAATACGCAGTATTTT. Translated: CASSSTGTSVNTQYF.

This sequence joins TRBV27 and TRBJ2-1; no clear D. The CDR3 runs 13 residues. The V end lost 4 bases, the J end lost 3 bases, and 7 bases lay between the germline ends. Germline V gene data show CDR1 as MNHEY and CDR2 as SMNVEV (reference sequence). The CDR3 region is CASSSDFYNEQFF. In DNA, the CDR3 is TGTGCCAGCAGTTCAGATTTCTACAATGAGCAGTTCTTC.

V gene TRBV6-1 combines with J gene TRBJ2-1; no definite D call. The CDR3 contains 13 residues. Trimming left V 1 base short and J 6 bases short, with 7 bases between. CDR1 is MNHNS and CDR2 is SASEGT in the germline V gene. CDR3: CASSEGQLNEQFF. The CDR3, as DNA: TGTGCCAGCAGTGAAGGCCAACTCAATGAGCAGTTCTTC.

V is TRBV18 and J is TRBJ2-3; 7 bases line up with TRBD2. The CDR3 loop spans 15 amino acids. Trimming took 6 bases from V and 1 from J; bases not matched to a gene: 7. Germline-derived CDR1 and CDR2 are KGHSH and LQKENI. The CDR3 region has the DNA TGTGCCAGCTCCCCTACTAGCGAACGCACAGATACGCAGTATTTT. This encodes CASSPTSERTDTQYF.

The rearrangement uses TRBV5-1 and TRBJ2-7, with 9 positions matching TRBD2. The germline gives CDR1 SGHRS, CDR2 YFSETQ. Trimming removed 0 bases from V and 12 bases from J; junction bases left unmatched: 4. There are 12 residues in the CDR3. CDR3 residues: CASSLEGREGYF. The CDR3 bases are TGCGCCAGCAGCTTGGAAGGGCGGGAGGGGTACTTC.

This clone was seen only a few times. The rearrangement links TRBV4-2 to TRBJ1-1; D not certain. From germline, CDR1 is LGHNA and CDR2 YNFKEQ. CDR3 size: 14 residues. Trimming removed 0 bases from V and 1 base from J, with 6 bases in between. The CDR3 here is CASSQDVRNTEAFF. Here the CDR3 DNA reads TGTGCCAGCAGCCAAGATGTGAGGAACACTGAAGCTTTCTTT.

The CDR3 here is CASSYAGTGVAFF. The CDR3 DNA sequence: TGTGCCAGCAGTTACGCCGGGACAGGGGTGGCTTTCTTT. V gene TRBV6-5 combines with J gene TRBJ1-1, with 10 nucleotides matching TRBD1. The V gene's germline CDR1 is MNHEY and CDR2 SVGAGI. There are 13 residues in the CDR3. V shed 2 bases, J shed 11 bases, and the junction held 5 bases outside the gene matches.

The rearrangement uses TRBV29-1 and TRBJ2-7; 9 nucleotides line up with TRBD1. The CDR3 spans 16 residues. The germline V gene has CDR1 SQVTM and CDR2 ANQGSEA. V trimming: 5 bases; J trimming: 1 base; junction bases outside the gene matches: 12. DNA of the CDR3: TGCAGCGTTACCCGATCGCTGACAGGGGGGTCCTACGAGCAGTACTTC. This codes for CSVTRSLTGGSYEQYF.

The CDR3 bases are TGTGCCAGCAGTTTAGGGACAGGGTACTACGAGCAGTACTTC. Translated: CASSLGTGYYEQYF. The V gene is TRBV27, the J gene TRBJ2-7; 9 nucleotides line up with TRBD1. The CDR3 runs to 14 residues. V was pared by 2 bases and J by 3 bases, with 2 bases of the junction left unmatched. The V gene's germline CDR1 is MNHEY and CDR2 SMNVEV (reference sequence).

The gene calls are TRBV5-1 and TRBJ2-7; 9 nucleotides line up with TRBD1. Germline CDR1 is SGHRS and CDR2 is YFSETQ. Trimming took 5 bases from V and 3 from J; bases not matched to a gene: 6. The CDR3 covers 14 residues. The CDR3 DNA reads TGCGCCAGCAGGGGGACAGGGAGATACTACGAGCAGTACTTC. Its protein product is CASRGTGRYYEQYF. The full variable domain, completed using reference TRBV5-1 and TRBJ2-7, is KAGVTQTPRYLIKTRGQQVTLSCSPISGHRSVSWYQQTPGQGLQFLFEYFSETQRNKGNFPGRFSGRQFSNSRSEMNVSTLELGDSALYLCASRGTGRYYEQYFGPGTRLTVT.